Given below is one TCR beta chain in context. Per germline, CDR1 KGHSH and CDR2 LQKENI. J gave up 9 bases and V 3 bases, and 13 bases lay outside the gene matches. The CDR3 consists of 16 residues. As originally analysed: For nucleated cells, counts were estimated from reference gene primer amplification. Assay used: immunoSEQ multiplex PCR; TCRdb lists only in-frame clones, some missing. That table gives V, J and clone size, and the DNA gave D and trimming. Of 150,000 to 200,000 clones in the sample, about 80% are singletons; the top ten hold 4% to 6.5%. The data were taken from a study of blood T cell repertoires in COVID-19. Across the whole study: Sites in the United States, Italy and Spain provided acute and convalescent COVID-19 samples. In each case, the material was cDNA or gDNA derived from T cells, B-cell-depleted T cells, or PBMCs.

Allocation to cohorts depended on clinical history reported by the participants. Sequences were obtained from PBMCs or T cells enriched from blood (not recorded which). The TCR originated in a woman aged 60-70 years with acute COVID-19. The chain uses TRBV18 and TRBJ2-1; TRBD2 matches 8 bases. CDR3 in DNA: TGTGCCAGCTCACCGGAGTCCAGCGGGAGCTTGGTTGAGCAGTTCTTC. This gives the protein CASSPESSGSLVEQFF.